Ten or more counts support the clone carrying this T cell receptor (beta chain). These data originate in a study of identical twins. V was pared by 5 bases and J by 6 bases, with 14 bases between. The length of the CDR3 is 13 residues. The germline CDR1 and CDR2 sequences are DFQATT and SNEGSKA (reference sequence). MiXCR was run by TCRdb on the 5' RACE reads, yielding one entry per CDR3 protein. The sample yields hundreds of thousands of distinct CDR3 sequences, 21% seen once. Separately, the same data were catalogued under a study of T cells expressing NK-cell markers.

The source of this sequence is a woman aged 18-30 years in good health. The chain joins TRBV20-1 to TRBJ1-3; D uncertain. Sequencing was done on a sample of PBMCs. CDR3 nucleotides: TGCAGTGCTCCCGCGGCCGGATTAAACACCATATATTTT. Translation gives CSAPAAGLNTIYF.